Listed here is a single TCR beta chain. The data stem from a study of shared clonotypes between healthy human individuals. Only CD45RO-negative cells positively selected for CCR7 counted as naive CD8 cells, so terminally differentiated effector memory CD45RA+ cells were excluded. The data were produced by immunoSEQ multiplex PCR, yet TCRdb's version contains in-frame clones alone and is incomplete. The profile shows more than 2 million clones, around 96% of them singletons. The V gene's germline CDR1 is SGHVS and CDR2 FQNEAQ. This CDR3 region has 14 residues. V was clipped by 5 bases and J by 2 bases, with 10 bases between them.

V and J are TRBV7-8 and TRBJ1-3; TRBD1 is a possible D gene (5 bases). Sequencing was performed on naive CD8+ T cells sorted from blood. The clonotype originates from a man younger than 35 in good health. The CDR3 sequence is CASSLMGPGNTIYF. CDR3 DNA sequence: TGTGCCAGCAGCCTGATGGGGCCTGGAAACACCATATATTTT.